The sequence of this TCR beta chain was determined in a study of blood T cell repertoires in COVID-19. In the study overall: The cDNA or gDNA used as material had been derived from T cells, B-cell-depleted T cells, or PBMCs.

Enrolment of Seattle patients took place during active infection, and they were followed longitudinally. Germline assignment: CDR1 KGHDR and CDR2 SFDVKD. CDR3 length equals 13 residues. Deletions cut 9 bases from V and 2 bases from J, with 10 bases between. As processed by the authors: Amplification of reference gene primers was used by the study to estimate nucleated cell counts. Using immunoSEQ multiplex PCR, the repertoire was profiled, and TCRdb retains in-frame clones only, with some absent. The V and J calls and clone size come from that table; D and trimming were worked out from the DNA. The table records hundreds of thousands of clones, approximately 86% of them present only once.

The gene calls are TRBV24-1 and TRBJ1-5, with D hard to call. The clonotype was recovered from an older woman with COVID-19, enrolled during active disease. What was sequenced was peripheral blood. The CDR3 sequence is CATSSSGNQPQHF. For the CDR3, the DNA is TGTGCCACCTCCTCGTCCGGCAATCAGCCCCAGCATTTT.